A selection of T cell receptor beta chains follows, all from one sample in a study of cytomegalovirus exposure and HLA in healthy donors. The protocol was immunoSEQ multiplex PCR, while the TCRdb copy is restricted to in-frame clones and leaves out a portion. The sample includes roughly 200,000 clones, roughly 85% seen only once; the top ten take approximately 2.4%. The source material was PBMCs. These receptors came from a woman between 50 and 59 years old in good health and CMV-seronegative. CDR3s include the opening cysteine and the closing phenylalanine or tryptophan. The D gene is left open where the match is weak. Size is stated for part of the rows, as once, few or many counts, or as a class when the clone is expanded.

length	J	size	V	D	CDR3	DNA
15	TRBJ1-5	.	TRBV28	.	CASSPGGALAQPQHF	TGTGCCAGCAGCCCCGGCGGGGCCCTAGCACAGCCCCAGCATTTT
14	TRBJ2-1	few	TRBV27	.	CASRNTERRNEQFF	TGTGCCAGCCGCAATACGGAGAGACGCAATGAGCAGTTCTTC
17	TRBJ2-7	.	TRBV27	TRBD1	CASKGHPGTGKTYEQYF	TGTGCCAGCAAAGGTCATCCCGGGACAGGGAAAACCTACGAGCAGTACTTC
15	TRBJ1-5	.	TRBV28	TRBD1	CASSYGTGEAQPQHF	TGTGCCAGCAGCTACGGGACAGGGGAGGCTCAGCCCCAGCATTTT
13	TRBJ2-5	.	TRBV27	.	CASSATGEETQYF	TGTGCCAGCAGTGCTACTGGAGAAGAGACCCAGTACTTC
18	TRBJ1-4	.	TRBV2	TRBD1	CASSPMRGQGGSNEKLFF	TGTGCCAGCAGTCCTATGCGGGGACAGGGGGGCTCTAATGAAAAACTGTTTTTT
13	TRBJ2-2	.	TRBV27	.	CASRPTGTGELFF	TGTGCCAGCAGGCCTACAGGGACCGGGGAGCTGTTTTTT
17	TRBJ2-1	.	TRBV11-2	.	CASSTLTAGHLQFEQFF	TGTGCCAGCAGCACATTAACGGCTGGACACCTACAATTTGAGCAGTTCTTC
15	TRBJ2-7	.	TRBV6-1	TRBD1	CASRVGWGQRYEQYF	TGTGCCAGCAGGGTAGGGTGGGGACAGCGCTACGAGCAGTACTTC
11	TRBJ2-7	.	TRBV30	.	CAWGHPGEQYF	TGTGCCTGGGGGCACCCCGGCGAGCAGTACTTC
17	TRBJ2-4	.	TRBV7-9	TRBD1	CASSLGRQGAAKNIQYF	TGTGCCAGCAGCTTAGGAAGGCAGGGGGCAGCCAAAAACATTCAGTACTTC
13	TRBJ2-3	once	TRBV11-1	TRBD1	CASSSDRGNTQYF	TGTGCCAGCAGCTCGGACAGGGGGAATACGCAGTATTTT
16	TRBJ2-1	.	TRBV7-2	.	CASSLATGVGYNEQFF	TGTGCCAGCAGCTTAGCAACGGGAGTTGGTTACAATGAGCAGTTCTTC
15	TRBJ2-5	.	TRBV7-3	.	CASSLMSGTQETQYF	TGTGCCAGCAGCTTAATGAGCGGAACTCAAGAGACCCAGTACTTC
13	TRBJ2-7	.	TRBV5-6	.	CASSLWASYEQYF	TGTGCCAGCAGCTTGTGGGCCTCCTACGAGCAGTACTTC
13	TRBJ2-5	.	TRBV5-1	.	CASFGSGGETQYF	TGCGCCAGCTTTGGGTCCGGCGGTGAGACCCAGTACTTC
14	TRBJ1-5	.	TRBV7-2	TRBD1	CASSLDRGNQPQHF	TGTGCCAGCAGTCTAGACAGGGGAAATCAGCCCCAGCATTTT
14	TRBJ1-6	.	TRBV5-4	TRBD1	CASSGGQGAAPLHF	TGTGCCAGCAGCGGGGGACAGGGGGCTGCACCCCTCCACTTT
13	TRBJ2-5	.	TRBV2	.	CASRPRTEETQYF	TGTGCCAGCCGGCCTCGGACTGAAGAGACCCAGTACTTC
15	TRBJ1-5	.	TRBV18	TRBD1	CASSATGLGNQPQHF	TGTGCCAGCTCAGCGACAGGGCTTGGGAATCAGCCCCAGCATTTT
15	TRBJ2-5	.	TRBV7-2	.	CASSPQGGREGTQYF	TGTGCCAGCAGCCCACAGGGGGGGCGGGAAGGGACCCAGTACTTC
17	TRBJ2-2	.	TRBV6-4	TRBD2	CASSDSWVSGKVGELFF	TGTGCCAGCAGTGACTCGTGGGTTAGCGGGAAGGTCGGGGAGCTGTTTTTT
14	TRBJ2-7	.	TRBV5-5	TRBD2	CASSPGTSGGLQYF	TGTGCCAGCAGCCCCGGGACTAGCGGGGGACTGCAGTACTTC
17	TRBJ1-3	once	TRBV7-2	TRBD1	CASSPQTGAVKGNTIYF	TGTGCCAGCAGCCCGCAGACAGGGGCGGTCAAGGGAAACACCATATATTTT
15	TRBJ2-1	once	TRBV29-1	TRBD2	CSVGLAGGPYNEQFF	TGCAGCGTGGGACTAGCGGGAGGGCCCTACAATGAGCAGTTCTTC
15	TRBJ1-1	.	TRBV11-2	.	CASSLEGGRNTEAFF	TGTGCCAGCAGCTTAGAGGGGGGAAGGAACACTGAAGCTTTCTTT
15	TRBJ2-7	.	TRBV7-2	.	CASSHFTGDSYEQYF	TGTGCCAGCAGCCATTTCACAGGAGACTCCTACGAGCAGTACTTC
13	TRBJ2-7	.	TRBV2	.	CASSDRVSYEQYF	TGTGCCAGCAGTGATCGGGTCTCCTACGAGCAGTACTTC
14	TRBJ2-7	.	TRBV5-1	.	CASSLAQGNYEQYF	TGCGCCAGCAGCTTGGCCCAGGGGAACTACGAGCAGTACTTC
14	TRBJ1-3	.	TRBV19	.	CASTLQGTGNTIYF	TGTGCCAGCACACTCCAGGGGACTGGAAACACCATATATTTT
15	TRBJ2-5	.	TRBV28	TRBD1	CASSLPGTGGETQYF	TGTGCCAGCAGTTTACCCGGGACAGGGGGCGAGACCCAGTACTTC
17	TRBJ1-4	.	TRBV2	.	CASSDRLQIATNEKLFF	TGTGCCAGCAGTGATCGGTTACAGATCGCAACTAATGAAAAACTGTTTTTT
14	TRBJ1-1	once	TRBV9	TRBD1	CASRKQGRGTEAFF	TGTGCCAGCAGGAAACAGGGGCGCGGTACTGAAGCTTTCTTT
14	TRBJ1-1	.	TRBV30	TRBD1	CAWIPMTGEGEAFF	TGTGCCTGGATCCCAATGACAGGGGAAGGTGAAGCTTTCTTT
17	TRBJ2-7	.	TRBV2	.	CASSEEGGATVSYEQYF	TGTGCCAGCAGTGAAGAGGGGGGGGCTACGGTTTCCTACGAGCAGTACTTC
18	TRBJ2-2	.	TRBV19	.	CASSMPLSPGRGTGELFF	TGTGCCAGTAGTATGCCCCTTAGCCCCGGTAGGGGCACCGGGGAGCTGTTTTTT
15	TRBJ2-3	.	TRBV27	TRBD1	CASRWAYRGQGTQYF	TGTGCCAGCAGGTGGGCATACAGGGGGCAAGGTACGCAGTATTTT
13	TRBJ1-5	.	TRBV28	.	CASSFYGNQPQHF	TGTGCCAGCAGTTTCTACGGGAATCAGCCCCAGCATTTT
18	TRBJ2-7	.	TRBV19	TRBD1	CATSSQTGGKMIPYEQYF	TGTGCCACCTCCTCCCAAACAGGGGGCAAGATGATTCCCTACGAGCAGTACTTC
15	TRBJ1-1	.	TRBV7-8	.	CASSLVGQYGTEAFF	TGTGCCAGCAGCTTAGTCGGACAGTACGGGACTGAAGCTTTCTTT
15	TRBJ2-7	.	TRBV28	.	CASSRVEGGVYEQYF	TGTGCCAGCAGTCGGGTGGAGGGTGGGGTTTACGAGCAGTACTTC
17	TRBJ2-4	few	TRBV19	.	CASSIDRLRDGKNIQYF	TGTGCCAGTAGTATCGATCGCCTCCGGGATGGAAAAAACATTCAGTACTTC
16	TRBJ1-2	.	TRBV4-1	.	CASSQVSPAGVGGYTF	TGCGCCAGCAGCCAAGTCAGCCCGGCAGGGGTTGGGGGCTACACCTTC
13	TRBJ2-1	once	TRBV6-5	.	CASSYSKAFLQFF	TGTGCCAGCAGTTACTCGAAAGCCTTCCTGCAGTTCTTC
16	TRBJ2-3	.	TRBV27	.	CASSPYRQESTDTQYF	TGTGCCAGCAGTCCCTACAGACAGGAGAGCACAGATACGCAGTATTTT
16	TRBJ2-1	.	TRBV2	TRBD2	CASRPKPGLVLGEQFF	TGTGCCAGCAGACCAAAACCGGGACTAGTGCTTGGTGAGCAGTTCTTC
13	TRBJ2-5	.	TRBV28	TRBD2	CASSLGGSETQYF	TGTGCCAGCAGCCTCGGCGGGAGTGAGACCCAGTACTTC
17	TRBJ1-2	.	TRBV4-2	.	CASSQALPGGGNYGYTF	TGTGCCAGCAGCCAGGCGTTACCGGGGGGGGGAAACTATGGCTACACCTTC
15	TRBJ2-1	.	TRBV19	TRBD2	CASSGLAGVRYEQFF	TGTGCCAGTAGTGGACTAGCGGGAGTCCGCTATGAGCAGTTCTTC
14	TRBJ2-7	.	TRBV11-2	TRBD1	CASGSTGARNEQYF	TGTGCCAGCGGATCGACAGGGGCAAGGAACGAGCAGTACTTC
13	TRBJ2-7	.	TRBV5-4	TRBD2	CAIQRAGNYEQYF	TGTGCCATCCAGAGAGCGGGAAATTACGAGCAGTACTTC
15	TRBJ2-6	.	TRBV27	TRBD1	CASRLGQARSDVLTF	TGTGCCAGCAGACTAGGACAGGCCAGATCAGATGTCCTGACTTTC
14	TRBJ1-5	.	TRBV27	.	CASSYTGINQPQHF	TGTGCCAGCAGTTACACAGGAATAAATCAGCCCCAGCATTTT
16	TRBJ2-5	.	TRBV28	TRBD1	CATSSTGEVGKETQYF	TGTGCCACGTCTTCCACAGGGGAAGTGGGAAAAGAGACCCAGTACTTC
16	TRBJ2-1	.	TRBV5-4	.	CASSLGGLMSYNEQFF	TGTGCCAGCAGCTTGGGGGGCCTTATGTCCTACAATGAGCAGTTCTTC
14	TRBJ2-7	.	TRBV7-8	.	CASSLAGGTYEQYF	TGTGCCAGCAGCTTAGCCGGCGGCACCTACGAGCAGTACTTC
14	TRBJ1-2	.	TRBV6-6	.	CASSYENPNYGYTF	TGTGCCAGCAGTTACGAGAACCCAAACTATGGCTACACCTTC
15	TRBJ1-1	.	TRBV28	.	CASSSMTPLNTEAFF	TGTGCCAGCAGTTCCATGACACCCCTGAACACTGAAGCTTTCTTT